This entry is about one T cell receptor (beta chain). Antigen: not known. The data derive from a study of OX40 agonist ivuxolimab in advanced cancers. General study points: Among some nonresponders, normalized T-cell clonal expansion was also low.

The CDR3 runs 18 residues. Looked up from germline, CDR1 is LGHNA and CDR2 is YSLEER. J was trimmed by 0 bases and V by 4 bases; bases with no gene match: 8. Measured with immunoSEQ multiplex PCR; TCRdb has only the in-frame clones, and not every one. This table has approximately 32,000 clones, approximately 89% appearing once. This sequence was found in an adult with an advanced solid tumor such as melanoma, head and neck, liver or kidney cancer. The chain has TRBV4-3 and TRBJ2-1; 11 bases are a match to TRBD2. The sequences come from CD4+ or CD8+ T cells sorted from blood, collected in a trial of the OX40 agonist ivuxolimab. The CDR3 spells CASSLHSGRASSYNEQFF. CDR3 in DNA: TGCGCCAGCAGCCTTCATAGCGGGAGGGCGAGCTCCTACAATGAGCAGTTCTTC.